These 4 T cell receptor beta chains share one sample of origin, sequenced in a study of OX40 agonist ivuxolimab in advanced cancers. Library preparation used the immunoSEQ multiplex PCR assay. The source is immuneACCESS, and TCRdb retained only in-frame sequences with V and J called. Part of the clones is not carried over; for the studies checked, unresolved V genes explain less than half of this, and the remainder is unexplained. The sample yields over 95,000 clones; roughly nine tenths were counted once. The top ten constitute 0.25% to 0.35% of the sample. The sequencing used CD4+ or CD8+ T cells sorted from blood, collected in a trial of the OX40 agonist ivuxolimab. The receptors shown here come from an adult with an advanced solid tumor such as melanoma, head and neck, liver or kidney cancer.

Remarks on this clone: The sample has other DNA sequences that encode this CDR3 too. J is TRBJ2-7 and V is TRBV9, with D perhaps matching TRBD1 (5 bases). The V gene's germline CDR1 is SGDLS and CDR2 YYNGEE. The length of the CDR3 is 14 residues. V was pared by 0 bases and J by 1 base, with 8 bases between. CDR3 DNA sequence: TGTGCCAGCAGCGTAGCTACAGGATCCTACGAGCAGTACTTC. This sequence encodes CASSVATGSYEQYF.

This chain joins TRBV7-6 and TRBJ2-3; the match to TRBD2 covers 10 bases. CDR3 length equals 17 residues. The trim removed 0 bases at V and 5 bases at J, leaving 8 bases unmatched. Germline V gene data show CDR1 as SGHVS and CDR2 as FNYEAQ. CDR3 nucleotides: TGTGCCAGCAGCTTAGCGCTCAGCGGGAGGGTGGGAGATACGCAGTATTTT. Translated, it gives CASSLALSGRVGDTQYF.

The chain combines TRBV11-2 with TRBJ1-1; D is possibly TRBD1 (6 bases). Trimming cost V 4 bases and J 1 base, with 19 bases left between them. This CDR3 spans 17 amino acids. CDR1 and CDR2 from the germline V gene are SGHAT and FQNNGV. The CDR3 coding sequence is TGTGCCAGCAGCTATCACAGGGAGCTGGGAAGGAACACTGAAGCTTTCTTT. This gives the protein CASSYHRELGRNTEAFF.

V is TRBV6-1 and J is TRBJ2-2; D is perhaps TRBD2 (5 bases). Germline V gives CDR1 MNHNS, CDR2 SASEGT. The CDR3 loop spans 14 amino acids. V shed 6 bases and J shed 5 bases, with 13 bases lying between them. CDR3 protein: CASRDLSGTGELFF. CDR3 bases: TGTGCCAGCAGGGACCTATCGGGGACCGGGGAGCTGTTTTTT.